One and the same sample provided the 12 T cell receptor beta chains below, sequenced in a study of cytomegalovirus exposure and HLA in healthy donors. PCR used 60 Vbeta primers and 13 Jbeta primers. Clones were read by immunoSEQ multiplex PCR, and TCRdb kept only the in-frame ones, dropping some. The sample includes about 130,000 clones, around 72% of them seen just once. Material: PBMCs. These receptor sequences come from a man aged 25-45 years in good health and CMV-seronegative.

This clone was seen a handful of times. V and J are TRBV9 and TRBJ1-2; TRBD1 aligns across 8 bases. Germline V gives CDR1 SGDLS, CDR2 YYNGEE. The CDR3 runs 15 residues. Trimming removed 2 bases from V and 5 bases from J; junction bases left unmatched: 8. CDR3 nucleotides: TGTGCCAGCAGCGTGTCCCAGGGGGCGCGGTATGGCTACACCTTC. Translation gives CASSVSQGARYGYTF.

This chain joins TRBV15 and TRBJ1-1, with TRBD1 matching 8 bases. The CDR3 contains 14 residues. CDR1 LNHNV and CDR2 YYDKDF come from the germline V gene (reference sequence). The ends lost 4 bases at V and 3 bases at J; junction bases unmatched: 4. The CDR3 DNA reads TGTGCCACCAGCACCTCGACAGGGGACACTGAAGCTTTCTTT. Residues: CATSTSTGDTEAFF.

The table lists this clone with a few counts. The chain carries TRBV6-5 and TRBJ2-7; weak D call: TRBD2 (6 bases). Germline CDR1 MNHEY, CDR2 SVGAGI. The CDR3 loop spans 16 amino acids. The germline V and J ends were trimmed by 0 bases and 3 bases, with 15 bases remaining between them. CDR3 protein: CASSYSIGGANYEQYF. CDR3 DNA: TGTGCCAGCAGTTACTCGATCGGAGGGGCCAACTACGAGCAGTACTTC.

Here the CDR3 DNA reads TGTGCCAGCAGTTTTTCGGCAGGGAATTTCCACTATGGCTACACCTTC. Its protein is CASSFSAGNFHYGYTF. The rearrangement uses TRBV27 and TRBJ1-2; a weak D match, TRBD1 (5 bases). This CDR3 comprises 16 residues. Trimming shortened V by 3 bases and J by 3 bases, and 17 bases separated the two germline ends. Germline assignment: CDR1 MNHEY and CDR2 SMNVEV (reference sequence).

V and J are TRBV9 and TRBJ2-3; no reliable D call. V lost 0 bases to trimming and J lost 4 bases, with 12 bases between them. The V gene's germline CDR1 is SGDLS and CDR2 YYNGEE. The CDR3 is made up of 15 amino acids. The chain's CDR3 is CASSVGITSADTQYF. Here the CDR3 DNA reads TGTGCCAGCAGCGTAGGAATCACAAGCGCAGATACGCAGTATTTT.

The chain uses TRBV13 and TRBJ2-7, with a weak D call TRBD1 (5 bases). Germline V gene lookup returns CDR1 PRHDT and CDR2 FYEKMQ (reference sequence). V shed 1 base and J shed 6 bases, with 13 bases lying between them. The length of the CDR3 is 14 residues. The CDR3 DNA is TGTGCCAGCAGCTTAGTCGGCAGGGAATTCGAGCAGTACTTC. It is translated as CASSLVGREFEQYF.

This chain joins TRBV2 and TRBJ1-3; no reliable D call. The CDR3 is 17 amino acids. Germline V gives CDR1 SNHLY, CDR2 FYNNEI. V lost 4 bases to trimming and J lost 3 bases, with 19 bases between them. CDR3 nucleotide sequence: TGTGCCAGCAGTGTAGACGGACTAGGAAATCTTGGAAACACCATATATTTT. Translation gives CASSVDGLGNLGNTIYF.

CDR3 loop: CASSPAGNRVYGYTF. The CDR3, as DNA: TGTGCCAGCAGTCCAGCCGGGAATCGGGTCTATGGCTACACCTTC. V is TRBV6-5 and J is TRBJ1-2; unclear D gene. The germline gives CDR1 MNHEY, CDR2 SVGAGI. The CDR3 spans 15 residues. V was cut by 5 bases and J by 4 bases, with 17 bases left in between.

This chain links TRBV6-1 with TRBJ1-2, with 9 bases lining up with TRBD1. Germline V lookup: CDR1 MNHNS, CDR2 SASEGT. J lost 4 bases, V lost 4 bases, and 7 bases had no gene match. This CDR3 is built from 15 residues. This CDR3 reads CASSAGTGTVYGYTF. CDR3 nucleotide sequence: TGTGCCAGCAGTGCAGGGACAGGGACGGTCTATGGCTACACCTTC.

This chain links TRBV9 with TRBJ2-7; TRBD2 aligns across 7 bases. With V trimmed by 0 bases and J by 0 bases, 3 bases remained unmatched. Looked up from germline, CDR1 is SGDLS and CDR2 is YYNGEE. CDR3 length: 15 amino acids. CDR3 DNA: TGTGCCAGCAGCGTAGGGAGCGGGGACTCCTACGAGCAGTACTTC. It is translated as CASSVGSGDSYEQYF.

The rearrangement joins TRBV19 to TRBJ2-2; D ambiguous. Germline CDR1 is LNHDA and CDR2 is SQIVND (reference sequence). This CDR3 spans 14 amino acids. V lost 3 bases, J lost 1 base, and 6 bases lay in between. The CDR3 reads CASSIFGNTGELFF. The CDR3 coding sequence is TGTGCCAGTAGTATCTTCGGGAACACCGGGGAGCTGTTTTTT.

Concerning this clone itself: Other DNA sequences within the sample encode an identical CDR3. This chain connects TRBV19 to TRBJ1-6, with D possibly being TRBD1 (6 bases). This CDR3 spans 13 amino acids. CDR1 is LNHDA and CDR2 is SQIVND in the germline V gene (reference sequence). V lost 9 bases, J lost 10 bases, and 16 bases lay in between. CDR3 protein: CASSDGGWSPLHF. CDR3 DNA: TGTGCCAGCAGTGATGGGGGCTGGTCACCCCTCCACTTT.